Sequencing of this TCR beta chain was carried out in a study of blood T cell repertoires in COVID-19. About the study: Collection of acute and convalescent COVID-19 samples took place in the United States, Italy and Spain.

Data came from immunoSEQ multiplex PCR; TCRdb stores just in-frame clones and leaves some out. The top ten hold roughly 14% of the sample, which has about 140,000 clones, over 60% seen once. The sequencing sample was made of peripheral blood. The source of this sequence is a man older than 75 with acute or convalescent COVID-19.

In DNA, the CDR3 is TGTGCCAGCAATTCACTAGGGTACACTGAAGCTTTCTTT. Encoded protein: CASNSLGYTEAFF. The V gene is TRBV6-6, the J gene TRBJ1-1; D not resolved. The germline V gene has CDR1 MNHNY and CDR2 SVGAGI (reference sequence). The CDR3 runs to 13 residues. Trimming left V 7 bases short and J 3 bases short, with 12 bases between.